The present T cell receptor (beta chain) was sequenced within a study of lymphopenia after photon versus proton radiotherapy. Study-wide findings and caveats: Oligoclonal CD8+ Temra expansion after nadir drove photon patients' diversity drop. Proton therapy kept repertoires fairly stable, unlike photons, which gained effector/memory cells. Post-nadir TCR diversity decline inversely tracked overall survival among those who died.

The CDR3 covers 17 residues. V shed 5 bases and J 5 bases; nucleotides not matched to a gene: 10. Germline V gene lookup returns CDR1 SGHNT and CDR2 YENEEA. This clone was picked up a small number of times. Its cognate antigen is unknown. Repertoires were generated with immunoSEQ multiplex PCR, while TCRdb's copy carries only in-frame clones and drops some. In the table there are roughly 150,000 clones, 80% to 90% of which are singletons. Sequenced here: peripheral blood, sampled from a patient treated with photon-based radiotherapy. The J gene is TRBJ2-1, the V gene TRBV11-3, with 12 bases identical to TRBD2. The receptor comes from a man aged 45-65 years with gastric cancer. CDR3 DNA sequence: TGTGCCAGCAGCCCCACATGGACTAGCGGGACCCACAATGAGCAGTTCTTC. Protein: CASSPTWTSGTHNEQFF. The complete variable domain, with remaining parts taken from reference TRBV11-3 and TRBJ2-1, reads EAGVVQSPRYKIIEKKQPVAFWCNPISGHNTLYWYLQNLGQGPELLIRYENEEAVDDSQLPKDRFSAERLKGVDSTLKIQPAELGDSAVYLCASSPTWTSGTHNEQFFGPGTRLTVL.